This entry lists 4 T cell receptor beta chains sequenced from one sample in a study of Graves' ophthalmopathy and Graves' hyperthyroidism. For repertoire sequencing, the TCR beta CDR3 regions were amplified from RNA transcripts. RT-PCR with HTBI primers came first, then second-round multiplex PCR. Each CDR3 protein is one row after TCRdb ran MiXCR on the multiplex PCR reads. This table holds 660,000 or so distinct CDR3 sequences, more than 40% found once. The sample comprised peripheral blood. These receptor sequences come from an adult man with Graves' ophthalmopathy.

This clonotype was seen many times. The V and J genes are TRBV10-3 and TRBJ2-6; no reliable D call. The V gene's germline CDR1 is ENHRY and CDR2 SYGVKD. The CDR3 sequence is 16 residues long. Deletions cut 3 bases from V and 0 bases from J, with 9 bases between. The CDR3 region is CAISDNSLSGANVLTF. Written as DNA, the CDR3 is TGTGCCATCAGTGATAACAGCCTCTCTGGGGCCAACGTCCTGACTTTC.

A remark on this clonotype: Since the CDR3 does not end with the conserved phenylalanine or tryptophan, this likely comes from a read error. The rearrangement joins TRBV6-5 to TRBJ1-1; D remains unclear. The V end lost 4 bases, the J end lost 5 bases, and 11 bases lay between the germline ends. Germline CDR1 and CDR2: MNHEY and SVGAGI. The CDR3 has 13 residues. This chain's CDR3 is CASSSRRNTEAFS. The DNA for the CDR3 is TGTGCCAGCAGTTCACGCCGGAATACTGAAGCTTTCTCT.

The chain uses TRBV25-1 and TRBJ1-6, with D maybe TRBD1 (6 bases). CDR1 and CDR2 from the germline V gene are MGHDK and SYGVNS. This CDR3 is 17 amino acids long. Trimming cost V 8 bases and J 0 bases, with 17 bases left between them. The CDR3 bases are TGTGCCAGCTTCCGGACAGAATCCAGCTCCTATAATTCACCCCTCCACTTT. This codes for CASFRTESSSYNSPLHF.

Note on this clonotype: A much larger clone differs from this one at a single base, so this may be a read error. J is TRBJ1-1 and V is TRBV9; possibly TRBD1 for D (5 bases). CDR1 SGDLS and CDR2 YYNGEE come from the germline V gene. The CDR3 covers 14 residues. For the CDR3, the DNA is TGTGCCAGCAGCGTAGAGCCGATGGACACTGGAGCTTTCTTT. Encoded protein: CASSVEPMDTGAFF.